This is a list of T cell receptor beta chains from one sample in a study of regulatory T cells in long-lasting Graves disease. A single record per CDR3 protein comes from TCRdb applying MiXCR to the multiplex PCR reads. This table has some 450,000 distinct CDR3 sequences, 20% to 25% appearing once. Sample: peripheral blood mononuclear cells (PBMCs), taken when the disease was refractory, from a patient treated with antithyroid drugs. These TCRs come from a female donor with Graves disease. CDR3s include the opening cysteine and the closing phenylalanine or tryptophan. A D gene is named only where the DNA matches it firmly. Only part of the rows carry a size: once, few, many, or a class if the clone is expanded.

v_gene,j_gene,d_gene,abundance,CDR3aa,CDR3nt
TRBV12-3/TRBV12-4,TRBJ2-5,NA,many,CASSLRGSETQYF,TGTGCCAGCAGTTTGCGGGGCTCAGAGACCCAGTACTTC
TRBV4-3,TRBJ2-2,NA,NA,CASSQDAGTNTGELFF,TGCGCCAGCAGCCAAGATGCAGGGACAAACACCGGGGAGCTGTTTTTT
TRBV28,TRBJ2-1,TRBD2,NA,CASSGLAGAERRYNEQFF,TGTGCCAGCAGTGGACTAGCGGGAGCTGAACGTCGCTACAATGAGCAGTTCTTC
TRBV7-3,TRBJ2-2,NA,few,CASSLWSNTGELFF,TGTGCCAGCAGCTTGTGGAGTAACACCGGGGAGCTGTTTTTT
TRBV7-2,TRBJ2-1,NA,NA,CASSLDGTYNEQFF,TGTGCCAGCAGCTTAGACGGGACCTACAATGAGCAGTTCTTC
TRBV12-3/TRBV12-4,TRBJ2-3,NA,NA,CADEVTGRERDTQYF,TGTGCTGACGAGGTGACGGGGCGAGAGAGAGATACGCAGTATTTT
TRBV28,TRBJ1-1,NA,many,CASSLEVVTEAFF,TGTGCCAGCAGTCTCGAGGTGGTCACTGAAGCTTTCTTT
TRBV2,TRBJ1-2,NA,few,CASPGENYTF,TGTGCCAGCCCGGGGGAGAACTACACCTTC
TRBV18,TRBJ1-1,TRBD1,NA,CASSPTGQGGTEAFF,TGTGCCAGCTCACCAACAGGACAGGGGGGTACTGAAGCTTTCTTT
TRBV7-2,TRBJ2-7,TRBD2,many,CASSLVSSGRFYEQYF,TGTGCCAGCAGCTTAGTCTCTAGCGGGAGATTTTACGAGCAGTACTTC
TRBV7-9,TRBJ1-2,NA,few,CASSLDSPDYGYTF,TGTGCCAGCAGCTTAGACAGTCCAGACTATGGCTACACCTTC
TRBV19,TRBJ1-4,NA,few,CASSRPLETTNEKLFF,TGTGCCAGTAGCCGACCCCTGGAGACAACTAATGAAAAACTGTTTTTT
TRBV19,TRBJ1-2,NA,NA,CASSIKVQGIGYTF,TGTGCCAGTAGTATCAAGGTCCAGGGAATTGGCTACACCTTC
TRBV5-1,TRBJ1-1,NA,few,CASSQGARNTEAFF,TGCGCCAGCAGCCAAGGGGCTCGGAACACTGAAGCTTTCTTT
TRBV2,TRBJ1-1,NA,many,CASSEGDSYEAFF,TGTGCCAGCAGTGAAGGTGACAGCTATGAAGCTTTCTTT
TRBV5-8,TRBJ1-1,NA,NA,CASSLDIDSNTEAFF,TGTGCCAGCAGCTTGGACATTGACAGCAACACTGAAGCTTTCTTT
TRBV19,TRBJ2-2,NA,NA,CATHVGTGELFF,TGTGCCACCCATGTCGGCACCGGGGAGCTGTTTTTT
TRBV27,TRBJ1-2,TRBD1,NA,CASSFRTGGEWGYGYTF,TGTGCCAGCAGTTTTCGGACAGGGGGCGAGTGGGGATATGGCTACACCTTC
TRBV30,TRBJ1-3,NA,few,CAWSVKGVYSGNTIYF,TGTGCCTGGAGTGTAAAGGGTGTTTACTCTGGAAACACCATATATTTT
TRBV6-1,TRBJ2-2,NA,once,CASSDGGFGELFF,TGTGCCAGCAGTGACGGCGGGTTCGGGGAGCTGTTTTTT
TRBV29-1,TRBJ2-5,NA,many,CSVEQKHQGGSGETQYF,TGCAGCGTTGAACAAAAACATCAGGGGGGATCCGGAGAGACCCAGTACTTC
TRBV7-2,TRBJ2-5,NA,many,CASSFMGGETQYF,TGTGCCAGCAGCTTTATGGGTGGAGAGACCCAGTACTTC
TRBV28,TRBJ1-1,NA,few,CASSLWGRGHTEAFF,TGTGCCAGCAGTTTATGGGGCAGGGGCCACACTGAAGCTTTCTTT
TRBV2,TRBJ1-4,NA,many,CASSEDDKMNEKLFF,TGTGCCAGCAGTGAAGACGACAAGATGAATGAAAAACTGTTTTTT
TRBV28,TRBJ2-7,TRBD1,many,CASSLPTGAGYEQYF,TGTGCCAGCAGTTTACCGACAGGGGCCGGGTACGAGCAGTACTTC
TRBV2,TRBJ2-5,NA,many,CASRYTTTARQETQYF,TGTGCCAGCAGATATACAACGACAGCACGGCAAGAGACCCAGTACTTC
TRBV7-9,TRBJ2-7,TRBD2,few,CASSLGGLAGAVNEQYF,TGTGCCAGCAGCTTAGGCGGACTAGCGGGAGCCGTGAACGAGCAGTACTTC
TRBV7-9,TRBJ1-5,NA,NA,CASSDNFNQPQHF,TGTGCCAGCAGCGACAACTTCAATCAGCCCCAGCATTTT
TRBV30,TRBJ2-7,NA,many,CAWSVAYEQYF,TGTGCCTGGAGTGTAGCCTACGAGCAGTACTTC
TRBV10-3,TRBJ2-1,TRBD2,many,CAIRAPTSESNEQFF,TGTGCCATCAGGGCCCCCACTAGCGAGAGCAATGAGCAGTTCTTC
TRBV5-1,TRBJ2-7,TRBD2,NA,CASSPRTSGNYEQYF,TGCGCCAGCAGCCCCCGGACTAGCGGTAACTACGAGCAGTACTTC
TRBV27,TRBJ2-7,NA,NA,CASSLGSNSYEQYF,TGTGCCAGCAGTTTAGGTTCCAACAGCTACGAGCAGTACTTC
TRBV6-1,TRBJ1-5,NA,many,CASSEWGAGNQPQHF,TGTGCCAGCAGTGAGTGGGGCGCCGGGAATCAGCCCCAGCATTTT
TRBV28,TRBJ2-7,NA,many,CASAPTATSYEQYF,TGTGCCAGCGCGCCGACAGCGACCTCCTACGAGCAGTACTTC
TRBV7-6,TRBJ2-7,NA,few,CASSLVAGRSYEQYF,TGTGCCAGCAGCTTAGTGGCGGGCCGATCCTACGAGCAGTACTTC
TRBV11-2,TRBJ2-7,NA,few,CASSFLDAGEQYF,TGTGCCAGCAGCTTCTTGGACGCGGGCGAGCAGTACTTC
TRBV29-1,TRBJ2-7,TRBD2,few,CSVEDKLAGVYEQYF,TGCAGCGTTGAAGATAAACTAGCGGGAGTGTACGAGCAGTACTTC
TRBV6-2/TRBV6-3,TRBJ1-5,NA,NA,CASSAETNQPQHF,TGTGCCAGCAGCGCTGAGACGAATCAGCCCCAGCATTTT
TRBV11-2,TRBJ2-5,TRBD1,many,CASRSSGTAKETQYF,TGTGCCAGCAGAAGCTCCGGGACAGCGAAAGAGACCCAGTACTTC
TRBV20-1,TRBJ2-4,TRBD2,NA,CSARDQGLAVNIQYF,TGCAGTGCTAGAGACCAGGGACTAGCTGTGAACATTCAGTACTTC
TRBV28,TRBJ2-4,NA,few,CASSVQLLAKNIQYF,TGTGCCAGCAGTGTACAACTCTTAGCCAAAAACATTCAGTACTTC
TRBV6-1,TRBJ2-3,NA,NA,CANSESVGAYTDTQYF,TGTGCCAACAGTGAAAGCGTGGGGGCGTACACAGATACGCAGTATTTT
TRBV12-3/TRBV12-4,TRBJ2-3,NA,few,CASSIVYGTDTQYF,TGTGCCAGCAGCATAGTGTACGGCACAGATACGCAGTATTTT
TRBV7-2,TRBJ2-1,NA,many,CASSAGPGQETQFF,TGTGCCAGCAGCGCAGGACCTGGGCAAGAGACCCAGTTCTTC
TRBV28,TRBJ2-7,NA,many,CASSSGSVSYEQYF,TGTGCCAGCAGTTCAGGGTCAGTTTCCTACGAGCAGTACTTC
TRBV3-1,TRBJ2-7,NA,few,CASSKTNEQYF,TGTGCCAGCAGCAAGACAAACGAGCAGTACTTC
TRBV12-3/TRBV12-4,TRBJ2-7,TRBD1,few,CASSSRTGVVGPSSYEQYF,TGTGCCAGCAGTTCAAGGACAGGGGTCGTAGGGCCTAGCTCCTACGAGCAGTACTTC
TRBV14,TRBJ2-7,TRBD2,many,CASSHERENGEQYF,TGTGCCAGCAGCCACGAGCGGGAGAACGGCGAGCAGTACTTC
TRBV29-1,TRBJ1-1,NA,few,CSVIGAAGLSRAEAFF,TGCAGCGTTATAGGGGCGGCAGGGCTGAGTAGGGCTGAAGCTTTCTTT
TRBV6-6,TRBJ2-7,NA,few,CASSYSVSYEQYF,TGTGCCAGCAGTTACTCGGTCTCCTACGAGCAGTACTTC
TRBV19,TRBJ1-4,NA,few,CASRSDFTATHNEKLFF,TGTGCCAGTAGATCCGACTTCACCGCCACACATAATGAAAAACTGTTTTTT
TRBV11-1,TRBJ2-1,NA,NA,CASSLAGTNEQFF,TGTGCCAGCAGCTTAGCCGGGACCAATGAGCAGTTCTTC
TRBV10-3,TRBJ1-2,TRBD1,few,CAISDSWTGEGYTF,TGTGCCATCAGTGATTCATGGACAGGGGAAGGCTACACCTTC
TRBV19,TRBJ2-7,NA,NA,CASSIGVRVNEQYF,TGTGCCAGTAGTATAGGCGTCAGGGTCAACGAGCAGTACTTC